This T cell receptor (beta chain) is from a study of T cell responses to AZD1222 COVID-19 vaccine (dated by TCRdb to the early 2020s). With respect to the entire study: AZD1222 recipients with second doses at about 4 weeks or about 12 weeks were pooled, because spike-specific TCR depth and breadth did not differ between schedules. Trial participants were enrolled by age into 18-55, 56-69 and 70-plus year subgroups, with roughly 160, 29 and 62 TCR-sequenced participants respectively. TCR sequencing covered 230 or so trial participants: 200 to 210 given two doses of AZD1222 and 26 given two doses of MenACWY control vaccine.

What the study reported, not specific to this receptor: A significant rise in spike-specific TCR breadth and depth was observed after two AZD1222 doses relative to day 0 and relative to MenACWY recipients. Reportedly, close to half of the unique spike-specific TCRs recognized epitopes lying outside the regions that are mutated in the B.1.351 and B.1.1.7 variants. Because no day 14 peak-response samples were available, the repertoires could be characterized only after the peak T cell response. The whole spike protein was spanned by vaccine-associated CD4 TCRs, and dominant responses were seen in regions 160-218 and 743-854. Participants were mostly white British and included more females than males, and it was suggested by the authors that clonal diversity may have been underestimated. Conclusions about previously exposed vaccinees are limited because only five to seven AZD1222 recipients were SARS-CoV-2 seropositive at baseline. The 56-69-year group was small, and its depth increase did not reach significance, likely because of low power.

The CDR3 covers 13 residues, taking in both the cysteine and the phenylalanine. The DNA shown is the 39-base CDR3, in frame from base 1. V lost 2 bases and J lost 4 bases; the stretch between them is 9 bases long. A note on this clone: Its antigen is not yet known. The input lacks base qualities; no much larger clone sits a single base away.

The sample's time point label, decoded: baseline before first vaccination. The vaccinee samples were drawn from two UK trials, COV001 and COV002, one of which was a single-blind randomized controlled phase 2/3 trial testing AZD1222 (ChAdOx1 nCoV-19) in healthy adults. Trial participant PBMC samples were collected at day 0 and day 28 after the second dose for TCRbeta chain sequencing. The CDR3 regions of human TCRbeta chains were subjected to immunosequencing. As for how the authors treated the data: TCRs in the repertoires were matched against a reference library of SARS-CoV-2-specific TCRs that had been generated with the MIRA antigen-specificity platform. Breadth was defined as the fraction of unique TCRs that were SARS-CoV-2-associated, and depth was defined as the fraction of total T cells that were SARS-CoV-2-associated. Each spike-specific TCR was assigned to its reactive spike region and to a CD4 or CD8 class using the MIRA data. Log10-transformed breadth and depth values were compared by one-way ANOVA with Sidak's multiple comparisons tests. TCRdb obtained this table from immuneACCESS and retained in-frame rearrangements with V and J assigned. These tables miss some clones; where compared with another copy, unresolved V genes account for less than half of the shortfall, and the remainder is unexplained. The V and J calls and clone size come from that table; D and trimming were worked out from the DNA. The sample records about 160,000 clones, 75% to 90% of which are singletons. About 6.9% of the sample lies in the top ten.

The chain is assembled from TRBV23-1 and TRBJ2-7; no D gene is confidently identified. TRBV23-1 belongs to the ORF category, with a function that is uncertain. This TCR was recovered from an adult in good health. The sample in question was peripheral blood, obtained on day 0 of AZD1222 vaccination. The CDR3 reads CASSQTRSYEQYF. The DNA sequence reads TGCGCCAGCAGTCAAACCCGGTCGTACGAGCAGTACTTC.